The 27 T cell receptor beta chains below come from one sample, sequenced in a study of siplizumab effects on memory and regulatory T cells (dated by TCRdb to between 2018 and 2021). The library relied on the immunoSEQ multiplex PCR assay. Here the immuneACCESS table is served through TCRdb, limited to in-frame sequences with V and J called. Missing clones are a known gap in these copies; in checked studies unresolved V genes cover under half, and the rest lacks a known reason. The sample has roughly 110,000 clones on record, around 95% of them singletons. The top ten clonotypes cover over 0.15% of the sample. Sequencing was done on a sample of non-Treg CD4+ T cells sorted from blood. The cell subset or site tag for this specimen amounts to: FACS-sorted unstimulated CD4+ non-regulatory T cells. The receptors were sampled from a human donor in good health.

V and J are TRBV7-2 and TRBJ1-5, with a possible D match to TRBD1 (6 bases). The CDR3 loop spans 14 amino acids. Germline lookup yields CDR1 SGHTA and CDR2 FQGNSA. The ends were cut back, 1 base at V and 9 bases at J, with 13 bases in the middle. The CDR3 loop is CASSLEGGVVPQHF. The DNA of the CDR3 is TGTGCCAGCAGCTTAGAGGGGGGGGTTGTGCCCCAGCATTTT.

The chain employs TRBV19 and TRBJ2-5; D is uncertain. The CDR3 has 13 amino acids. Trimming pared 5 bases from V and 4 bases from J, leaving 11 bases between. Germline CDR1 and CDR2: LNHDA and SQIVND (reference sequence). In DNA, the CDR3 is TGTGCCAGTAGTGAGGTGGGTGGAGAGACCCAGTACTTC. Its protein is CASSEVGGETQYF.

V gene TRBV9 combines with J gene TRBJ1-3; 7 nucleotides agree with TRBD1. This CDR3 region has 16 residues. V shed 4 bases, J shed 7 bases, and the junction held 14 bases outside the gene matches. CDR1 SGDLS and CDR2 YYNGEE come from the germline V gene. The CDR3 DNA is TGTGCCAGCAGCTCCCTAGGGGGCAAGGGGGTCAACACCATATATTTT. This sequence encodes CASSSLGGKGVNTIYF.

The rearrangement joins TRBV6-5 to TRBJ1-2; D perhaps matches TRBD1 (5 bases). Germline V gene lookup returns CDR1 MNHEY and CDR2 SVGAGI. The length of the CDR3 is 15 residues. The V and J ends lost 6 bases and 4 bases respectively, with 18 bases between them. Here the CDR3 DNA reads TGTGCCAGCAGGTCGGGACCGGAGGGGATCTATGGCTACACCTTC. Protein product: CASRSGPEGIYGYTF.

J is TRBJ1-5 and V is TRBV4-2; TRBD1 matches at 7 bases. The CDR3 covers 15 residues. Trimming removed 0 bases from V and 4 bases from J; junction bases left unmatched: 3. Germline CDR1 LGHNA, CDR2 YNFKEQ. The CDR3 here is CASSQEGQYNQPQHF. The CDR3 DNA is TGTGCCAGCAGCCAAGAGGGACAGTATAATCAGCCCCAGCATTTT.

J is TRBJ1-3 and V is TRBV9, with 7 positions matching TRBD1. J gave up 4 bases and V 0 bases, and 1 base lay outside the gene matches. Germline assignment: CDR1 SGDLS and CDR2 YYNGEE. CDR3 length equals 14 residues. Here the CDR3 DNA reads TGTGCCAGCAGCGTAGAGGGGGCGGGAAACACCATATATTTT. This translates into CASSVEGAGNTIYF. Complete variable domain (other parts from reference TRBV9 and TRBJ1-3): DSGVTQTPKHLITATGQRVTLRCSPRSGDLSVYWYQQSLDQGLQFLIQYYNGEERAKGNILERFSAQQFPDLHSELNLSSLELGDSALYFCASSVEGAGNTIYFGEGSWLTVV.

V usage is TRBV7-2 and J usage is TRBJ2-2; TRBD2 aligns across 14 bases. The CDR3 is 17 residues long. The V gene end was trimmed by 5 bases and the J gene end by 4 bases; junction bases not matched to a gene: 6. Per germline, CDR1 SGHTA and CDR2 FQGNSA. The CDR3 coding sequence is TGTGCCAGCAGCGGACTAGCGGGGGGCCGGGGCACCGGGGAGCTGTTTTTT. As protein: CASSGLAGGRGTGELFF.

This clone turned up a few times. The V gene is TRBV5-1, the J gene TRBJ1-2; D ambiguous. CDR1 and CDR2 from the germline V gene are SGHRS and YFSETQ. This CDR3 spans 16 amino acids. V was cut by 0 bases and J by 0 bases, with 12 bases left in between. CDR3 sequence: CASSLDGGDANYGYTF. DNA of the CDR3: TGCGCCAGCAGCTTGGACGGAGGAGACGCTAACTATGGCTACACCTTC.

The chain employs TRBV11-2 and TRBJ2-5; D is unclear. The CDR3 has 15 amino acids. Germline-derived CDR1 and CDR2 are SGHAT and FQNNGV. V was cut by 3 bases and J by 0 bases, with 11 bases left in between. The CDR3 coding sequence is TGTGCCAGCAGCTTCGCCAGTTTGTACCAAGAGACCCAGTACTTC. It encodes CASSFASLYQETQYF.

The gene calls are TRBV6-6 and TRBJ2-3; TRBD2 matches 8 bases. J lost 4 bases, V lost 6 bases, and 9 bases had no gene match. Germline V lookup: CDR1 MNHNY, CDR2 SVGAGI (reference sequence). This CDR3 region has 15 residues. Here the CDR3 DNA reads TGTGCCAGCAGCCGAGCGGGGGCAACGTCAGATACGCAGTATTTT. Translation gives CASSRAGATSDTQYF.

J is TRBJ2-5 and V is TRBV11-2; 13 bases match TRBD2. Trimming took 7 bases from V and 5 from J; bases not matched to a gene: 10. There are 16 residues in the CDR3. Germline V gene lookup returns CDR1 SGHAT and CDR2 FQNNGV. This CDR3 reads CASTTEGTSGVETQYF. The CDR3 nucleotides read TGTGCCAGCACCACCGAGGGGACTAGCGGGGTTGAGACCCAGTACTTC. The full variable domain, its missing parts supplied by reference TRBV11-2 and TRBJ2-5, is EAGVAQSPRYKIIEKRQSVAFWCNPISGHATLYWYQQILGQGPKLLIQFQNNGVVDDSQLPKDRFSAERLKGVDSTLKIQPAKLEDSAVYLCASTTEGTSGVETQYFGPGTRLLVL.

The V and J genes are TRBV5-6 and TRBJ2-1; 8 bases agree with TRBD2. V dropped 2 bases and J dropped 0; count of bases not matched to a gene: 7. This CDR3 has 17 residues. Germline assignment: CDR1 SGHDT and CDR2 YYEEEE. The CDR3 reads CASSLYSGAFSYNEQFF. The CDR3 coding sequence is TGTGCCAGCAGCTTATATAGCGGGGCGTTCTCCTACAATGAGCAGTTCTTC.

V usage is TRBV6-5 and J usage is TRBJ1-1, with D unresolved. Germline CDR1 is MNHEY and CDR2 is SVGAGI. The CDR3 length is 14 residues. V gave up 0 bases and J gave up 4 bases, with 9 bases separating them. CDR3 amino acids: CASSYSGRVTEAFF. CDR3 nucleotide sequence: TGTGCCAGCAGTTACTCCGGACGCGTCACTGAAGCTTTCTTT.

This clone was seen once. The rearrangement joins TRBV7-2 to TRBJ2-5, with 9 bases matching TRBD1. V dropped 2 bases and J dropped 7; count of bases not matched to a gene: 11. CDR1 and CDR2 from the germline V gene are SGHTA and FQGNSA. CDR3 length: 16 residues. CDR3 nucleotide sequence: TGTGCCAGCAGCTTACTCGGGACAGGGACCAGGGGGACCCAGTACTTC. Residues: CASSLLGTGTRGTQYF.

This chain uses TRBV9 with TRBJ1-5; TRBD1 is a possible D gene (5 bases). V lost 0 bases, J lost 9 bases, and 13 bases lay in between. This CDR3 region has 14 residues. The germline V gene encodes CDR1 SGDLS and CDR2 YYNGEE. CDR3 sequence reads: CASSVGSGPGPQHF. The CDR3 DNA follows: TGTGCCAGCAGCGTAGGTTCGGGGCCCGGGCCCCAGCATTTT.

The gene calls are TRBV27 and TRBJ1-1; 7 nucleotides match TRBD1. Germline V gives CDR1 MNHEY, CDR2 SMNVEV (reference sequence). The CDR3 contains 15 residues. V was pared by 4 bases and J by 3 bases, with 8 bases of the junction left unmatched. The CDR3 is CASSSDRRWDTEAFF. The CDR3 DNA sequence: TGTGCCAGCAGTTCGGACAGGAGGTGGGACACTGAAGCTTTCTTT.

This chain joins TRBV5-1 and TRBJ1-2; TRBD1 matches at 11 bases. Per germline, CDR1 SGHRS and CDR2 YFSETQ. Losses at the gene ends were 4 bases for V and 8 bases for J; bases not matched to a gene: 10. The CDR3 is 15 residues long. The CDR3 DNA reads TGCGCCAGCAGCCGGACAGGGGGCGAAGCTGGCGGCTACACCTTC. Its translation is CASSRTGGEAGGYTF. Full variable domain (rest looked up from reference TRBV5-1 and TRBJ1-2): KAGVTQTPRYLIKTRGQQVTLSCSPISGHRSVSWYQQTPGQGLQFLFEYFSETQRNKGNFPGRFSGRQFSNSRSEMNVSTLELGDSALYLCASSRTGGEAGGYTFGSGTRLTVV.

The chain employs TRBV7-9 and TRBJ1-5; tentative D call: TRBD1 (5 bases). The germline V and J ends were trimmed by 2 bases and 4 bases, with 12 bases remaining between them. Germline V gives CDR1 SEHNR, CDR2 FQNEAQ (reference sequence). The CDR3 loop spans 15 amino acids. The CDR3 bases are TGTGCCAGCAGCTTAAAAGGGGATGGGAATCAGCCCCAGCATTTT. It encodes CASSLKGDGNQPQHF.

The chain couples TRBV7-2 to TRBJ1-4; TRBD1 might be the D (5 bases). V was shortened by 1 base and J by 8 bases, with 11 bases between the two germline ends. The germline gives CDR1 SGHTA, CDR2 FQGNSA. This CDR3 region has 14 residues. The CDR3: CASSLGGAGEKLFF. The CDR3 nucleotides read TGTGCCAGCAGCTTAGGAGGGGCGGGAGAAAAACTGTTTTTT.

The chain combines TRBV4-1 with TRBJ1-6; the D gene is possibly TRBD1 (6 bases). The CDR3 has 17 residues. V dropped 0 bases and J dropped 6 bases, with 15 bases sitting between them. CDR1 and CDR2 (germline): MGHRA, YSYEKL. In DNA, the CDR3 is TGCGCCAGCAGCCAAGAAGGGGGGGCCCCTTCTAATTCACCCCTCCACTTT. As protein: CASSQEGGAPSNSPLHF.

This rearrangement joins TRBV4-3 to TRBJ1-2, with no clear D. Trimming removed 0 bases from V and 1 base from J, with 15 bases in between. CDR3 length equals 17 residues. Germline V gene data show CDR1 as LGHNA and CDR2 as YSLEER. Written as DNA, the CDR3 is TGCGCCAGCAGCCAAGAGATGCGAGCCTTTAGTAACTATGGCTACACCTTC. Translated: CASSQEMRAFSNYGYTF.

The chain joins TRBV6-6 to TRBJ2-7; the D is unclear. CDR1 MNHNY and CDR2 SVGAGI come from the germline V gene (reference sequence). The V end lost 0 bases, the J end lost 5 bases, and 11 bases lay between the germline ends. CDR3 length equals 14 residues. Here the CDR3 reads CASSYSPSKDEQYF. In nucleotides, the CDR3 is TGTGCCAGCAGTTACTCCCCCTCGAAAGACGAGCAGTACTTC.

The chain employs TRBV21-1 and TRBJ2-7; TRBD1, the table's D call, lacks a check against the DNA. TRBV21-1 constitutes a pseudogene. The CDR3 totals 17 residues. The CDR3 is CASSKDPQQERDYEQYF. In DNA, the CDR3 is TGTGCCAGCAGCAAAGACCCCCAACAGGAAAGGGACTACGAGCAGTACTTC.

The chain joins TRBV18 to TRBJ2-1, with 8 bases that match TRBD2. V trimming: 3 bases; J trimming: 3 bases; junction bases outside the gene matches: 4. Germline values: CDR1 KGHSH, CDR2 LQKENI. The CDR3 length is 15 residues. The chain's CDR3 is CASSPTSGDYNEQFF. As DNA, the CDR3 is TGTGCCAGCTCACCCACTAGCGGTGACTACAATGAGCAGTTCTTC.

V and J are TRBV5-5 and TRBJ2-1; 10 positions agree with TRBD2. V was pared by 4 bases and J by 0 bases, with 4 bases of the junction left unmatched. Germline V gives CDR1 SGHKS, CDR2 YYEKEE (reference sequence). The CDR3 spans 16 residues. The CDR3 coding sequence is TGTGCCAGCAGCCCCCTAGCGGGGGCCTCCTACAATGAGCAGTTCTTC. It codes for CASSPLAGASYNEQFF.

This clone has just one count. V usage is TRBV7-3 and J usage is TRBJ2-2, with D uncertain. V lost 1 base to trimming and J lost 2 bases, with 8 bases between them. CDR1 and CDR2 (germline): SGHTA, FQGTGA. The CDR3 is 15 amino acids. CDR3 DNA sequence: TGTGCCAGCAGCTTAATCGGTTTAAACACCGGGGAGCTGTTTTTT. Protein: CASSLIGLNTGELFF.

The chain uses TRBV29-1 and TRBJ1-2; D not certain. The CDR3 has 14 residues. In germline, CDR1 is SQVTM, CDR2 ANQGSEA. V was cut by 4 bases and J by 0 bases, with 12 bases left in between. The CDR3 reads CSVARDSPNYGYTF. Written as DNA, the CDR3 is TGCAGCGTTGCCCGCGATTCACCTAACTATGGCTACACCTTC.